What follows are 5 T cell receptor beta chains derived from one specimen sequenced in a study of siplizumab effects on memory and regulatory T cells. The data were produced by immunoSEQ multiplex PCR, yet TCRdb's version contains in-frame clones alone and is incomplete. The data contain approximately 75,000 clones, 85% to 95% of them singletons. Sequenced: CD8+ T cells sorted from blood. Receptors were obtained from a human donor in good health.

As concerns this clone: Other nucleotide sequences in the sample specify the same CDR3. The V call is TRBV9, the J call TRBJ1-3; no definite D call. Germline V gene lookup returns CDR1 SGDLS and CDR2 YYNGEE. With 0 bases removed from V and 4 bases from J, the gap between germline ends came to 8 bases. There are 14 residues in the CDR3. The CDR3 here is CASSVGSDGNTIYF. The CDR3 DNA is TGTGCCAGCAGCGTAGGCAGTGACGGAAACACCATATATTTT.

This chain's CDR3 is CAITWGGEQYF. The CDR3 region has the DNA TGTGCCATCACCTGGGGGGGCGAGCAGTACTTC. The V call is TRBV10-3, the J call TRBJ2-7; 7 bases agree with TRBD2. Germline loops: CDR1 ENHRY, CDR2 SYGVKD. The junction had 3 bases not matched to a gene; V was cut back by 7 bases and J by 6 bases. The CDR3 sequence is 11 residues long.

This clone was seen just once. The chain couples TRBV12-5 to TRBJ2-7, with 11 bases identical to TRBD1. V shed 4 bases, J shed 2 bases, and the junction held 7 bases outside the gene matches. Germline CDR1 LGHNT, CDR2 FRNRAP. The CDR3 has 16 residues. Written as DNA, the CDR3 is TGTGCTAGTGGTTGGGCCCGGGACAGGGGGACCTACGAGCAGTACTTC. It codes for CASGWARDRGTYEQYF.

The CDR3 bases are TGCGCCAGCACTAAAGAGCTTACAACTAATGAAAAACTGTTTTTT. It yields the protein CASTKELTTNEKLFF. The chain joins TRBV10-1 to TRBJ1-4; no clear D gene. The length of the CDR3 is 15 residues. The V gene's germline CDR1 is WNHNN and CDR2 SYGVQD (reference sequence). V lost 7 bases and J 0 bases, leaving 12 bases between the germline ends.

The chain carries TRBV6-5 and TRBJ2-5; D gene unclear. The length of the CDR3 is 13 residues. The V and J ends lost 6 bases and 0 bases respectively, with 8 bases between them. Germline V gives CDR1 MNHEY, CDR2 SVGAGI. CDR3 bases: TGTGCCAGCAGAAGTGGGCACCAAGAGACCCAGTACTTC. Protein product: CASRSGHQETQYF.